The 25 T cell receptor beta chains listed next were all sequenced from one sample in a study of T-cell reconstitution after alpha-beta-depleted transplantation in children. Overall study results and limits: Newly generated T cells supplied most T-cell counts and diversity one year post-transplant.

Unique molecular identifiers were used to barcode this TCRbeta library. TCRdb reprocessed the PCR reads with MiXCR, giving one entry per CDR3 protein. The data hold hundreds of thousands of distinct CDR3 sequences, with about 7.3% observed a single time. For these receptors, no antigen is known. The source was peripheral blood, collected 360 days after TCRalphabeta/CD19-depleted stem cell transplant. The receptors shown here come from a female patient between 2 and 10 years old who had a stem cell transplant for Fanconi anemia, so the T cells may come from the graft donor.

Ten or more counts support this clonotype. The chain employs TRBV5-5 and TRBJ1-6; the D gene is possibly TRBD1 (5 bases). The germline gives CDR1 SGHKS, CDR2 YYEKEE (reference sequence). Deletions cut 4 bases from V and 7 bases from J, with 15 bases between. The CDR3 has 15 residues. The CDR3 sequence is CASSPRGLQNSPLHF. The DNA for the CDR3 is TGTGCCAGCAGCCCCCGGGGCCTACAAAATTCACCCCTCCACTTT.

This clonotype was seen at least ten times. The chain carries TRBV12-3 or TRBV12-4 and TRBJ2-1, with 9 bases matching TRBD1. The length of the CDR3 is 19 residues. The ends lost 6 bases at V and 6 bases at J; junction bases unmatched: 21. CDR3: CASSPPGTGQSFLFNEQFF. The CDR3 DNA reads as TGTGCCAGCAGCCCTCCCGGGACAGGGCAGTCCTTCCTCTTCAATGAGCAGTTCTTC.

At least ten counts were recorded for this clonotype. This chain connects TRBV20-1 to TRBJ2-7; 7 positions agree with TRBD2. The junction had 5 bases not matched to a gene; V was cut back by 6 bases and J by 0 bases. The CDR3 has 13 residues. Per germline, CDR1 DFQATT and CDR2 SNEGSKA (reference sequence). CDR3 DNA: TGCAGTGCCATGGGAGGGGCCTCCTACGAGCAGTACTTC. Translated, it gives CSAMGGASYEQYF.

At least ten counts were recorded for this clonotype. The chain joins TRBV29-1 to TRBJ2-1; tentative D call: TRBD2 (6 bases). V lost 7 bases to trimming and J lost 3 bases, with 16 bases between them. Germline V gene lookup returns CDR1 SQVTM and CDR2 ANQGSEA. This CDR3 spans 14 amino acids. The CDR3 coding sequence is TGCAGCGCCCTGACCGGGACTGACTACAATGAGCAGTTCTTC. Its translation: CSALTGTDYNEQFF.

This clonotype came up many times. The rearrangement joins TRBV4-2 to TRBJ2-3; D ambiguous. The V gene's germline CDR1 is LGHNA and CDR2 YNFKEQ. Between the trimmed V and J ends, which lost 4 bases and 0 bases, there was a span of 14 bases. The CDR3 runs to 16 residues. The CDR3 spells CASSRSDGFSTDTQYF. The CDR3 region has the DNA TGTGCCAGCAGCCGATCGGACGGATTTAGCACAGATACGCAGTATTTT.

This clonotype was recorded once. This may stem from a read error, because a much larger clone lies one nucleotide away. The CDR3 does not close with the conserved phenylalanine or tryptophan, likely indicating a read error. The V gene is TRBV5-5, the J gene TRBJ2-1, with D possibly matching TRBD2 (6 bases). Germline CDR1 reads SGHKS; CDR2 reads YYEKEE (reference sequence). V gave up 2 bases and J gave up 0 bases, with 9 bases separating them. This CDR3 has 15 residues. In DNA form, the CDR3 reads TGTGCCAGCAGCTTTCCAGCGGGCTCCTACAATGAGCAGTTCTCC. This codes for CASSFPAGSYNEQFS.

This chain uses TRBV6-2 or TRBV6-3 with TRBJ1-3; tentatively, D is TRBD1 (5 bases). The germline V and J ends were trimmed by 0 bases and 0 bases, with 6 bases remaining between them. CDR3 length equals 15 residues. Per germline, CDR1 MNHEY and CDR2 SVGEGT. Here the CDR3 DNA reads TGTGCCAGCAGTTACTCCGGGACCTCTGGAAACACCATATATTTT. Translation: CASSYSGTSGNTIYF.

Points on this clonotype: A read error is possible here, since a much larger clone lies one base away. The chain has TRBV10-3 and TRBJ1-2, with D possibly TRBD1 on 6 matching bases. CDR1 and CDR2 from the germline V gene are ENHRY and SYGVKD. Trimming removed 6 bases at V and 3 bases at J, with 11 bases between. The CDR3 totals 13 residues. CDR3 DNA: TGTGCCATCAGCCCAGACAGGTACTATGGCTACACCTTC. It yields the protein CAISPDRYYGYTF.

This chain joins TRBV6-2 or TRBV6-3 and TRBJ2-5; weak D call: TRBD1 (6 bases). Germline loops: CDR1 MNHEY, CDR2 SVGEGT. The V and J ends lost 6 bases and 4 bases respectively, with 12 bases between them. The CDR3 extends over 13 amino acids. CDR3 in DNA: TGTGCCAGCAGATTCTCCAGGGGAGAGACCCAGTACTTC. Amino acid sequence: CASRFSRGETQYF.

This clonotype showed up many times. The chain employs TRBV9 and TRBJ2-1, with a tentative D call TRBD2 (6 bases). CDR1 and CDR2 (germline): SGDLS, YYNGEE. V gave up 0 bases and J gave up 2 bases, with 12 bases separating them. This CDR3 has 16 residues. CDR3 coding DNA: TGTGCCAGCAGCGTAGCTGGGGCGGGGACCTACAATGAGCAGTTCTTC. Translated, it gives CASSVAGAGTYNEQFF.

The chain couples TRBV4-1 to TRBJ1-2; 10 nucleotides agree with TRBD1. Germline V CDR1 and CDR2: MGHRA, YSYEKL. The V segment lost 0 bases and the J segment 7 bases; nucleotides outside the gene matches: 5. The CDR3 runs 15 residues. The CDR3 DNA is TGCGCCAGCAGCCAAGATGGACAGGGGGGGAGTGGCTACACCTTC. This sequence encodes CASSQDGQGGSGYTF.

This clonotype was seen many times. The V call is TRBV28, the J call TRBJ2-3, with 14 bases aligning to TRBD2. There are 19 residues in the CDR3. Germline loops: CDR1 MDHEN, CDR2 SYDVKM. V dropped 5 bases and J dropped 4; count of bases not matched to a gene: 14. CDR3 DNA sequence: TGTGCCAGCAGTCCGACTAGCGGGGGGGACGATGGTGGATCAGATACGCAGTATTTT. Its translation: CASSPTSGGDDGGSDTQYF.

Ten or more counts support this clonotype. The rearrangement uses TRBV9 and TRBJ2-5; tentatively, D is TRBD1 (6 bases). Germline-derived CDR1 and CDR2 are SGDLS and YYNGEE. The germline V and J ends were trimmed by 2 bases and 5 bases, with 10 bases remaining between them. The CDR3 spans 13 residues. The CDR3 reads CASSVTGHETQYF. Written as DNA, the CDR3 is TGTGCCAGCAGCGTGACGGGACATGAGACCCAGTACTTC.

This chain joins TRBV3-1 and TRBJ2-3, with 11 bases fitting TRBD2. V shed 4 bases and J 1 base; nucleotides not matched to a gene: 4. This CDR3 is 16 amino acids long. Germline CDR1 reads LGHDT; CDR2 reads YNNKEL (reference sequence). This chain's CDR3 is CASSLPTSGGTDTQYF. The CDR3 DNA reads TGTGCCAGCAGCCTTCCGACTAGCGGGGGCACAGATACGCAGTATTTT.

This clonotype appeared a few times. CDR3: CASSPRGGASNQPQHF. In DNA, the CDR3 is TGTGCCAGCTCACCCCGGGGAGGGGCCAGCAATCAGCCCCAGCATTTT. V gene TRBV18 combines with J gene TRBJ1-5, with D tentatively TRBD1 (5 bases). Per the germline V gene, CDR1 is KGHSH and CDR2 is LQKENI. The CDR3 has 16 amino acids. Trimming took off 3 bases at V and 1 base at J, with 13 bases between the two ends.

This chain links TRBV7-3 with TRBJ2-7, with D possibly being TRBD1 (5 bases). The CDR3 is 14 residues long. Germline loops: CDR1 SGHTA, CDR2 FQGTGA. The ends were cut back, 5 bases at V and 5 bases at J, with 16 bases in the middle. CDR3 amino acids: CASSPSPGYHEQYF. CDR3 DNA: TGTGCCAGCAGCCCCTCCCCAGGGTATCACGAGCAGTACTTC.

This rearrangement joins TRBV20-1 to TRBJ1-4, with 8 bases that match TRBD1. CDR1 and CDR2 (germline): DFQATT, SNEGSKA (reference sequence). The CDR3 sequence is 14 residues long. Trimming at V came to 2 bases and at J to 7 bases, leaving 6 bases not matched to a gene. The CDR3 loop reads CSARYRGDSEKLFF. The CDR3 bases are TGCAGTGCTAGATACAGGGGGGACAGTGAAAAACTGTTTTTT.

J is TRBJ2-2 and V is TRBV19; D possibly corresponds to TRBD1 (5 bases). The germline V gene has CDR1 LNHDA and CDR2 SQIVND (reference sequence). The length of the CDR3 is 17 residues. V lost 3 bases to trimming and J lost 0 bases, with 14 bases between them. CDR3 region: CASSIRVQFANTGELFF. CDR3 nucleotide sequence: TGTGCCAGTAGTATCAGGGTTCAGTTCGCGAACACCGGGGAGCTGTTTTTT.

The genes are TRBV20-1 and TRBJ2-1; D is uncertain. The CDR3 loop spans 12 amino acids. Trimming stripped 1 base from V and 10 bases from J, with 11 bases between. Per germline, CDR1 DFQATT and CDR2 SNEGSKA (reference sequence). CDR3 residues: CSARGQVGEQFF. CDR3 DNA sequence: TGCAGTGCTAGAGGTCAGGTAGGGGAGCAGTTCTTC.

This clonotype was seen many times. The chain is built from TRBV20-1 and TRBJ2-1, with 8 bases aligning to TRBD2. CDR1 is DFQATT, CDR2 SNEGSKA, per germline (reference sequence). The CDR3 extends over 16 amino acids. The V segment lost 6 bases and the J segment 4 bases; nucleotides outside the gene matches: 14. The CDR3, as DNA: TGCAGTGCACCTGAATCCGGGACTAGACGATACAATGAGCAGTTCTTC. Translation: CSAPESGTRRYNEQFF.

This rearrangement joins TRBV2 to TRBJ2-3; 7 bases line up with TRBD2. The germline CDR1 and CDR2 sequences are SNHLY and FYNNEI. CDR3 length: 16 amino acids. Trimming at V came to 5 bases and at J to 1 base, leaving 9 bases not matched to a gene. The CDR3 spells CASSPFGGERTDTQYF. The CDR3, as DNA: TGTGCCAGCAGTCCATTTGGGGGGGAACGCACAGATACGCAGTATTTT.

This clonotype was found many times. J is TRBJ2-7 and V is TRBV7-8, with a weak D call TRBD1 (6 bases). The germline V and J ends were trimmed by 1 base and 0 bases, with 7 bases remaining between them. This CDR3 has 14 amino acids. Germline V gives CDR1 SGHVS, CDR2 FQNEAQ. The CDR3 DNA sequence: TGTGCCAGCAGCTTAGTGGACAGCTCCTACGAGCAGTACTTC. Amino acids: CASSLVDSSYEQYF.

This clonotype has ten or more counts. The V gene is TRBV20-1, the J gene TRBJ2-7, with D maybe TRBD1 (5 bases). Germline lookup yields CDR1 DFQATT and CDR2 SNEGSKA (reference sequence). The CDR3 is made up of 14 amino acids. V was clipped by 5 bases and J by 2 bases, with 16 bases between them. The CDR3 DNA reads TGCAGTGCTCAAGTTAGCCAGGGCGCCTACGAGCAGTACTTC. Its protein product is CSAQVSQGAYEQYF.

This clonotype was counted at least ten times. V usage is TRBV20-1 and J usage is TRBJ2-5; D gene uncertain. This CDR3 spans 11 amino acids. Germline V gene sequence: CDR1 DFQATT, CDR2 SNEGSKA (reference sequence). Trimming took 7 bases from V and 4 from J, leaving 10 bases between them. In DNA form, the CDR3 reads TGCAGTGGGAGAGGTCCAGAGACCCAGTACTTC. Translating gives CSGRGPETQYF.

This clonotype was picked up many times. This rearrangement joins TRBV20-1 to TRBJ2-4, with 8 bases lining up with TRBD2. Germline values: CDR1 DFQATT, CDR2 SNEGSKA (reference sequence). After removal of 5 bases from V and 4 bases from J, the junction contained 7 bases not matched to a gene. The CDR3 spans 14 residues. This chain's CDR3 is CSAFYSGIKNIQYF. The CDR3 DNA reads TGCAGTGCTTTCTATAGCGGGATTAAAAACATTCAGTACTTC.